This T cell receptor (beta chain) was sequenced during a study of blood T cell repertoires in COVID-19. Profiled with immunoSEQ multiplex PCR; TCRdb holds only in-frame clones, not every one. The sample consists of approximately 300,000 clones, 86% of them appearing once. CDR1 is LGHDT, CDR2 YNNKEL, per germline (reference sequence). This CDR3 spans 17 amino acids. Trimming took 4 bases from V and 3 from J; bases not matched to a gene: 4. The V gene is TRBV3-1 (or the pseudogene TRBV3-2), the J gene TRBJ2-4, with 15 positions matching TRBD2. This sequence was found in a woman aged 18 to 35 who had recovered from COVID-19. The sequenced sample was PBMCs or T cells enriched from blood (not recorded which). The CDR3 bases are TGTGCCAGCAGCCGGACTAGCGGGAGGGCCGACAAAAACATTCAGTACTTC. This gives the protein CASSRTSGRADKNIQYF.